This T cell receptor (beta chain) was captured in a study of OX40 agonist ivuxolimab in advanced cancers. Assay: immunoSEQ multiplex PCR; the TCRdb copy retains only in-frame clones and omits some. This table holds some 99,000 clones, about 79% found once. V shed 3 bases and J shed 7 bases, with 13 bases lying between them. This CDR3 is built from 15 residues. CDR1 and CDR2 (germline): SNHLY, FYNNEI. The rearrangement links TRBV2 to TRBJ1-6; D call uncertain. This TCR was sampled from an adult with an advanced solid tumor such as melanoma, head and neck, liver or kidney cancer. The input for sequencing was CD4+ or CD8+ T cells sorted from blood, taken in a trial of the OX40 agonist ivuxolimab. CDR3 sequence: CASSDNLGVNSPLHF. In nucleotides, the CDR3 is TGTGCCAGCAGTGACAACCTCGGGGTAAATTCACCCCTCCACTTT.